Below, 7 T cell receptor beta chains from the same sample are listed, as sequenced in a study of CXCR3-negative and CXCR3-positive naive CD8 T cells. Preparation of TRB cDNA libraries relied on 5' RACE carrying UMI labels. TCRdb reworked the 5' RACE reads into one entry per CDR3 protein, no DNA. The listing contains fewer than 95,000 distinct CDR3 sequences. Sequenced sample: naive CXCR3- CD8+ T cells from blood. Indicated subset: CD45RO-CCR7+CD27+CD95- naive CD8+ T cells lacking CXCR3 (TNR3-). All receptors derive from a human donor in good health. Some clones in this sample may be carry-over from other donors' samples.

The genes are TRBV20-1 and TRBJ2-5; as DNA is missing, the TRBD2 call by TCRdb cannot be tested. Germline CDR1 and CDR2: DFQATT and SNEGSKA (reference sequence). CDR3 size: 15 residues. The CDR3 sequence: CSARGLAGYQETQYF.

The chain combines TRBV12-3 or TRBV12-4 with TRBJ2-1; TCRdb names TRBD1, which stays unverified in the absence of DNA. This CDR3 region has 14 residues. The CDR3 loop reads CASRTGGPNNEQFF.

The chain combines TRBV4-1 with TRBJ1-2; TCRdb selects TRBD1, and the lack of DNA leaves this call unchecked. From germline, CDR1 is MGHRA and CDR2 YSYEKL. This CDR3 comprises 15 residues. CDR3 sequence: CASSQGVRGLDGYTF.

J is TRBJ1-1 and V is TRBV11-1; with no DNA, the TCRdb D assignment of TRBD1 cannot be verified. This CDR3 has 15 residues. The germline CDR1 and CDR2 sequences are SGHAT and FQDESV (reference sequence). The CDR3 spells CASSSPRTGNTEAFF.

The chain carries TRBV29-1 and TRBJ2-1; TCRdb picks TRBD2, but there is no DNA to check that call. The CDR3 is 13 amino acids. Germline values: CDR1 SQVTM, CDR2 ANQGSEA. The CDR3 sequence: CSVALAGDNEQFF.

Here the CDR3 reads CASSLGAGTQYF. This chain joins TRBV7-8 and TRBJ2-5. Germline CDR1 is SGHVS and CDR2 is FQNEAQ. This CDR3 has 12 residues.

The chain links TRBV7-9 to TRBJ2-3; as DNA is missing, the TRBD1 call by TCRdb cannot be tested. The germline gives CDR1 SEHNR, CDR2 FQNEAQ (reference sequence). The CDR3 consists of 16 residues. The CDR3 is CASSPGTGPSTDTQYF.